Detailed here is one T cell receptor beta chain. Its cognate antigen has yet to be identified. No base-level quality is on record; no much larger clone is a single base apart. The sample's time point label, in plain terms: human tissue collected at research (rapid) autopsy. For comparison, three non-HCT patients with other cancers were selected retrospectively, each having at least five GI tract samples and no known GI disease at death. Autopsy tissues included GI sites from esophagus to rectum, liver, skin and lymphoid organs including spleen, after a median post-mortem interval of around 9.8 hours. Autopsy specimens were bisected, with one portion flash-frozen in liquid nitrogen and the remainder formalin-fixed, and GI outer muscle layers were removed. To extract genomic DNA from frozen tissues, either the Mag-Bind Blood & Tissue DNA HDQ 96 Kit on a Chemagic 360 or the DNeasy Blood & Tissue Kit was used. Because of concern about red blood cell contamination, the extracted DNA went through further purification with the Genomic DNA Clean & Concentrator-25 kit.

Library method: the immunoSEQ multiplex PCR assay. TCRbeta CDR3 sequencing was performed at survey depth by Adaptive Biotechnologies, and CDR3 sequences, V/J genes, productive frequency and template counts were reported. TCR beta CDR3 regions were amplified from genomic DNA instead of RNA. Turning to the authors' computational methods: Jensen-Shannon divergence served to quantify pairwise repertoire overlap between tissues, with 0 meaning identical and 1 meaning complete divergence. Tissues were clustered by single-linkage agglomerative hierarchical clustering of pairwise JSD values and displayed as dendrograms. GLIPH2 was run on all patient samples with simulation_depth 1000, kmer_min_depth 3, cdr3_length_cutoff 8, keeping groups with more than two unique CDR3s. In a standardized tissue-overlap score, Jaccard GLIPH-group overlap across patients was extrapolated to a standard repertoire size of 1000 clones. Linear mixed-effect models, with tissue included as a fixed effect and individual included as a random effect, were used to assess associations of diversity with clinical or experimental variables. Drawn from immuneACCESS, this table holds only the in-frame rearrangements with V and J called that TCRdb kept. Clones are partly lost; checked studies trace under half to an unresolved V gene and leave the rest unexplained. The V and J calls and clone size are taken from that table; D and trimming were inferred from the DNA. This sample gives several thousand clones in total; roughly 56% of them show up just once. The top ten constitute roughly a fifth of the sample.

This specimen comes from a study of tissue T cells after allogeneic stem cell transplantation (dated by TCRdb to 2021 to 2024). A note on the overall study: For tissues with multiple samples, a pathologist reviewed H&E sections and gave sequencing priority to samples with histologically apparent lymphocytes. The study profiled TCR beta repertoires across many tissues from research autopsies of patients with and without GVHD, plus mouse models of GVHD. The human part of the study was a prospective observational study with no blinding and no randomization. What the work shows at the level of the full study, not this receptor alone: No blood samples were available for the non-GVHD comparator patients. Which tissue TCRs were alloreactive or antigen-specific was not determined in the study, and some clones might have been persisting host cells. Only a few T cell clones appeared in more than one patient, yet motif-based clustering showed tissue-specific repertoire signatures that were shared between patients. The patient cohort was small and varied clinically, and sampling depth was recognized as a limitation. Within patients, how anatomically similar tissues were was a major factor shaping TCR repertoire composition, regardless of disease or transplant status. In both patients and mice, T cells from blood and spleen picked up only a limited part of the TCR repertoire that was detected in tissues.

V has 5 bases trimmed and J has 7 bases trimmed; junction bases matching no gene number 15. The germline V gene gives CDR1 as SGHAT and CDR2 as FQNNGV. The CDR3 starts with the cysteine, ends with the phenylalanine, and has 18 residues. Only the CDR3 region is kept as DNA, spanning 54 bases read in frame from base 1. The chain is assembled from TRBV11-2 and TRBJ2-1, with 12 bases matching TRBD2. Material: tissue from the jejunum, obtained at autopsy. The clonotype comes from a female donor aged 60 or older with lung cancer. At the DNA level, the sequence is TGTGCCAGCAGCGCCCCCGAGACTAGCGGGAGAATTTGGAATGAGCAGTTCTTC. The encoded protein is CASSAPETSGRIWNEQFF.